This T cell receptor beta chain was captured by sequencing in a study of control samples from healthy donors and cancer patients. The CDR3 extends over 15 amino acids. Germline V gene data show CDR1 as SQVTM and CDR2 as ANQGSEA. Trimming shortened V by 6 bases and J by 0 bases, and 17 bases separated the two germline ends. Using immunoSEQ multiplex PCR, the repertoire was profiled, and TCRdb retains in-frame clones only, with some absent. The sample consists of about 170,000 clones, approximately 86% of them appearing once. The chain joins TRBV29-1 to TRBJ1-1; TRBD1 is a possible D gene (5 bases). Sequencing input: blood. This sequence originates from a woman in her twenties or thirties in good health. The CDR3 here is CSVRALGSMNTEAFF. In DNA form, the CDR3 reads TGCAGCGTCAGGGCCCTGGGCTCCATGAACACTGAAGCTTTCTTT.